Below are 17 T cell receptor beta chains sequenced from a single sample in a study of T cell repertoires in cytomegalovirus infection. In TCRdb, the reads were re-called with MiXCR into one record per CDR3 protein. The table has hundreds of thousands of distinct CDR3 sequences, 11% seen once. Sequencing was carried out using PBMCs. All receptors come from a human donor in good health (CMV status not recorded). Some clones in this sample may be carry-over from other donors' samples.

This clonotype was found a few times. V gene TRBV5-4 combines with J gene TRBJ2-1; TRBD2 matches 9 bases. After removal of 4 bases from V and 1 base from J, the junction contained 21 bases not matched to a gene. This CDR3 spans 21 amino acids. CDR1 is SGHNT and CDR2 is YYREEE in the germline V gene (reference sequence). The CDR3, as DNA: TGTGCCAGCAGCCACACTTTAGGTAGCGGGGGAAGAGGCAGGTCCTACAATGAGCAGTTCTTC. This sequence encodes CASSHTLGSGGRGRSYNEQFF.

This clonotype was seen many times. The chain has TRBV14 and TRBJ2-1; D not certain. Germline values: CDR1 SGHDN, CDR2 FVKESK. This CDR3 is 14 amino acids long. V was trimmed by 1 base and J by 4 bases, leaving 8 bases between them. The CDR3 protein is CASSQGHFYNEQFF. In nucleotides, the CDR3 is TGTGCCAGCAGCCAAGGGCACTTTTACAATGAGCAGTTCTTC.

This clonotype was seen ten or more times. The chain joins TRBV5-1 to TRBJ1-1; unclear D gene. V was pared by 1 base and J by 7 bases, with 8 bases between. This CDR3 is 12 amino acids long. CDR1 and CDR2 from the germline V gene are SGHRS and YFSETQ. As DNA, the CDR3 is TGCGCCAGCAGCTTGCAAGGAGATGAAGCTTTCTTT. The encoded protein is CASSLQGDEAFF.

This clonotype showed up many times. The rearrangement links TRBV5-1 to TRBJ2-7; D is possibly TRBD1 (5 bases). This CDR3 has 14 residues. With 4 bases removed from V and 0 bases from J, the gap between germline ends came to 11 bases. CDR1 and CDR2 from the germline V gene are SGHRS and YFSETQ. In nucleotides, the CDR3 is TGCGCCAGCAGCAACCACAGGAGCTCCTACGAGCAGTACTTC. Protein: CASSNHRSSYEQYF.

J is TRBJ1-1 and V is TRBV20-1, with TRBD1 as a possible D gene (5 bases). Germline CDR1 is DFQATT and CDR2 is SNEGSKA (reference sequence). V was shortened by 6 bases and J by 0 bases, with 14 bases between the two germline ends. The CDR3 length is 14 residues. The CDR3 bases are TGCAGTGCCCATTCAGGGTCCATGAACACTGAAGCTTTCTTT. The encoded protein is CSAHSGSMNTEAFF.

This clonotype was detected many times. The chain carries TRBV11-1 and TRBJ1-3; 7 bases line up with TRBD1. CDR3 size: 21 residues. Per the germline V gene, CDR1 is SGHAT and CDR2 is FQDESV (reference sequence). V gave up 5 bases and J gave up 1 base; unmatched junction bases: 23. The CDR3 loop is CASSPLLGQLGAVSSGNTIYF. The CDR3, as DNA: TGTGCCAGCAGCCCTTTACTGGGACAGCTAGGAGCGGTCTCTTCTGGAAACACCATATATTTT.

CDR3 region: CASSTNYEQYF. The CDR3 DNA is TGCGCCAGCAGCACAAACTACGAGCAGTACTTC. The V gene is TRBV5-1, the J gene TRBJ2-7, with D unclear. Trimming left V 4 bases short and J 3 bases short, with 5 bases between. Germline lookup yields CDR1 SGHRS and CDR2 YFSETQ. The CDR3 spans 11 residues.

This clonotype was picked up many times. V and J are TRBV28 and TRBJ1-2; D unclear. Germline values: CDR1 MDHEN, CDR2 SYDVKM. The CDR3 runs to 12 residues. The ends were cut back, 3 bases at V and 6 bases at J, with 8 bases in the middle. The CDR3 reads CASSLRADGYTF. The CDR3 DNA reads TGTGCCAGCAGTTTGAGAGCTGATGGCTACACCTTC.

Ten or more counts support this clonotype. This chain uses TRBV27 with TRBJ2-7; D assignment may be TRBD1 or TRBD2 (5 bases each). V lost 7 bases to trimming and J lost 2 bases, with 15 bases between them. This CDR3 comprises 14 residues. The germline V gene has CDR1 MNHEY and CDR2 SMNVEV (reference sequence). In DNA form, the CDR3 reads TGTGCCAGCAAGAGACCGGGACCGACCTACGAGCAGTACTTC. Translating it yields CASKRPGPTYEQYF.

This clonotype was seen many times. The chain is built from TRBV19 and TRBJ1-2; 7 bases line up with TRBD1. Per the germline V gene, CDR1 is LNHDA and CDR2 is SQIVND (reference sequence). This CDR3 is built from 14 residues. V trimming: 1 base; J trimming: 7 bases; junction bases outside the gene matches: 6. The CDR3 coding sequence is TGTGCCAGTAGTATAGTGGGACAGACTTTTGGCTACACCTTC. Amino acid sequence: CASSIVGQTFGYTF.

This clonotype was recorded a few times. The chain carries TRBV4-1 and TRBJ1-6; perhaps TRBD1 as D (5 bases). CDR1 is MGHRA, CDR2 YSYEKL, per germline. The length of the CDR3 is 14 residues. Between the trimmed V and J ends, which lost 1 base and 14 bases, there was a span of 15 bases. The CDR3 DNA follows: TGCGCCAGCAGCCAAGTAGGTGGGGGTGCGGCCCTCCACTTT. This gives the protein CASSQVGGGAALHF.

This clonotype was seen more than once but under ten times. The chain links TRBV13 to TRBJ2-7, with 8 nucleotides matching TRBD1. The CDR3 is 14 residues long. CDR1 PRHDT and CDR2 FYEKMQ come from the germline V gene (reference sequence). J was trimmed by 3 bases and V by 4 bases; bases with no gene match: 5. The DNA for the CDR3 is TGTGCCAGCAGCTCGGACAGGGCCTTCTACGAGCAGTACTTC. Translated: CASSSDRAFYEQYF.

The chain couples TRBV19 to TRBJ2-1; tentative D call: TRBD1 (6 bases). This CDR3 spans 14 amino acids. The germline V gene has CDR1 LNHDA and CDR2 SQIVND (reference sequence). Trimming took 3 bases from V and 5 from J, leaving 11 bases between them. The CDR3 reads CASSMRGQDNEQFF. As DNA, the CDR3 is TGTGCCAGTAGTATGAGGGGACAAGACAATGAGCAGTTCTTC.

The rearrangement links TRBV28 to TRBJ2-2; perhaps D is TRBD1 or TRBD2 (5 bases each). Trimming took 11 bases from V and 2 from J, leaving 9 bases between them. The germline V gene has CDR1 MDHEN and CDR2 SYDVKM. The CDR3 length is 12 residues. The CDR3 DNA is TGTGCCGGGGGAACTAACACCGGGGAGCTGTTTTTT. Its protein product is CAGGTNTGELFF.

This CDR3 is CASSPRDRGYNSPLHF. CDR3 in DNA: TGTGCCAGCAGTCCCCGGGACAGGGGGTATAATTCACCCCTCCACTTT. The chain links TRBV5-4 to TRBJ1-6, with 11 bases that match TRBD1. The germline V gene encodes CDR1 SGHNT and CDR2 YYREEE (reference sequence). Losses at the gene ends were 5 bases for V and 4 bases for J; bases not matched to a gene: 5. CDR3 length: 16 amino acids.

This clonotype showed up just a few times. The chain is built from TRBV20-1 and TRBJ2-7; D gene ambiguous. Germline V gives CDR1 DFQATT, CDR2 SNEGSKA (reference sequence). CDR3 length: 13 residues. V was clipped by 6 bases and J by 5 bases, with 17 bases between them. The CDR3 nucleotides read TGCAGTGCCCAGAACGCCCATAAGGACGAGCAGTACTTC. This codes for CSAQNAHKDEQYF.

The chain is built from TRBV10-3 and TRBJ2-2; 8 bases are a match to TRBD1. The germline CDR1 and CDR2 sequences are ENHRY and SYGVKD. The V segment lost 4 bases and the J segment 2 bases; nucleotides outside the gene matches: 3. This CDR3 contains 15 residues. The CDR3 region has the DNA TGTGCCATCAGTGCCGCAGGGGGCAACACCGGGGAGCTGTTTTTT. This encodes CAISAAGGNTGELFF.